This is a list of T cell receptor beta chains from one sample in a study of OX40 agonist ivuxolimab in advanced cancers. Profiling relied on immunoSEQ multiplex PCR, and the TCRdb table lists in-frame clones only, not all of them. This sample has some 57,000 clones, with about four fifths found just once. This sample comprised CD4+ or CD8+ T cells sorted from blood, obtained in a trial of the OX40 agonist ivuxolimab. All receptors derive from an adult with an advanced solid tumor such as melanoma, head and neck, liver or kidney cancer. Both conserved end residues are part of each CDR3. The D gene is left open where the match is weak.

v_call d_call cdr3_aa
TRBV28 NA CASSLRSGQETQYF
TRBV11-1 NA CASRSGGVEENTQYF
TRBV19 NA CASSLTGTGEQYF
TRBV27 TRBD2 CASSKREGYEQYF
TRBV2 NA CASSATSRGEKLFF
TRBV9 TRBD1 CASSSQGAREKLFF
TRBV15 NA CATSRDQFMNTEAFF
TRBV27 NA CASSSQDGQGFYEQYF
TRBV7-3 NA CASRPGVVPGELFF
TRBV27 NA CASSLSYTDTQYF
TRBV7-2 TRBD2 CASSWAGGRGETQYF
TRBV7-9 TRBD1 CASSRDRDVGETQYF
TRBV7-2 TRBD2 CASSLWTSGRNEQFF
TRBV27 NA CASSRDRDQPQHF
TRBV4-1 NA CASSREVRGDTQYF
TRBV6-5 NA CASTLDGYEQYF
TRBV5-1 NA CASSRGAQAQAEF
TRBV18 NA CASSPTASSYNEQFF
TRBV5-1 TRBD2 CASSFSGSPTQYF
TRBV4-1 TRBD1 CASSQTGLERTGYYGYTF
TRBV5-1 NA CASSLAAVGAEQFF
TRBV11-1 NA CASSLRSTEAFF
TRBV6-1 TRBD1 CASSSQGGGEAFF
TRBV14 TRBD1 CASSLQGAGVDGYTF
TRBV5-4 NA CASSQGIENYNEQFF
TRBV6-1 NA CASDGGGLYNEQFF
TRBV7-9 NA CASSLRDSGAGELFF